One and the same sample provided the 16 T cell receptor beta chains below, sequenced in a study of blood T cells in healthy people across ages. Next came a second PCR, run for about 6 to 11 cycles, which used a sample-barcoded 5' primer along with a J-beta primer mix. MiXCR, applied by TCRdb to the 5' RACE reads, yields one record per CDR3 protein. The profile shows about 1 million distinct CDR3 sequences, 40% to 45% of them singletons. The sample consisted of blood. These receptors came from a woman in her sixties or seventies in good health.

The rearrangement uses TRBV4-1 and TRBJ2-4; D is perhaps TRBD1 (6 bases). CDR1 MGHRA and CDR2 YSYEKL come from the germline V gene. This CDR3 is 13 amino acids long. V gave up 0 bases and J gave up 13 bases, with 13 bases separating them. This CDR3 is CASSQEEQGRQYF. In nucleotides, the CDR3 is TGCGCCAGCAGCCAAGAGGAACAGGGCCGGCAGTACTTC.

This chain connects TRBV5-1 to TRBJ2-5; 8 bases match TRBD1. The J call may be mistaken, given a closer DNA end match to TRBJ2-7. Germline V CDR1 and CDR2: SGHRS, YFSETQ. The CDR3 runs 15 residues. The CDR3 DNA reads as TGCGCCAGCAGCTTGGGGGACAGGAGGATTTACGAGCAGTACTTC. Its protein product is CASSLGDRRIYEQYF.

The rearrangement links TRBV3-1 to TRBJ1-2, with D hard to call. The length of the CDR3 is 15 residues. The germline V gene has CDR1 LGHDT and CDR2 YNNKEL (reference sequence). Between the trimmed V and J ends, which lost 6 bases and 3 bases, there was a span of 17 bases. The CDR3 reads CASSRGPTKDYGYTF. The DNA for the CDR3 is TGTGCCAGCAGTCGAGGACCCACGAAGGACTATGGCTACACCTTC.

The CDR3 DNA reads TGTGCCAGCAGTCCTGAGGACAGGGGTAATACGCAGTATTTT. Protein product: CASSPEDRGNTQYF. The chain joins TRBV12-3 or TRBV12-4 to TRBJ2-3, with 9 bases lining up with TRBD1. After removal of 5 bases from V and 7 bases from J, the junction contained 7 bases not matched to a gene. This CDR3 is 14 amino acids long.

This clonotype has at least ten counts. The chain uses TRBV5-1 and TRBJ2-4; 7 nucleotides match TRBD1. Germline-derived CDR1 and CDR2 are SGHRS and YFSETQ. This CDR3 region has 14 residues. V was pared by 2 bases and J by 2 bases, with 1 base of the junction left unmatched. The CDR3 nucleotides read TGCGCCAGCAGCTTAGGGGGCCCCAAAAACATTCAGTACTTC. This translates into CASSLGGPKNIQYF.

The chain links TRBV5-1 to TRBJ2-1; TRBD2 agrees at 11 bases. The V segment lost 4 bases and the J segment 4 bases; nucleotides outside the gene matches: 13. Looked up from germline, CDR1 is SGHRS and CDR2 is YFSETQ. This CDR3 is built from 18 residues. CDR3 coding DNA: TGCGCCAGCAGCCCTGGACAGGGCGGGACTAGCGGATACAATGAGCAGTTCTTC. This sequence encodes CASSPGQGGTSGYNEQFF. Full variable domain (outside the CDR3, taken from reference TRBV5-1 and TRBJ2-1): KAGVTQTPRYLIKTRGQQVTLSCSPISGHRSVSWYQQTPGQGLQFLFEYFSETQRNKGNFPGRFSGRQFSNSRSEMNVSTLELGDSALYLCASSPGQGGTSGYNEQFFGPGTRLTVL.

This rearrangement joins TRBV7-9 to TRBJ2-2; 8 bases are shared with TRBD1. The CDR3 loop spans 16 amino acids. Germline V gene data show CDR1 as SEHNR and CDR2 as FQNEAQ (reference sequence). J gave up 1 base and V 6 bases, and 7 bases lay outside the gene matches. The CDR3 sequence: CASRPGQGQNTGELFF. In DNA, the CDR3 is TGTGCCAGCAGACCTGGACAGGGTCAGAACACCGGGGAGCTGTTTTTT. Combining the CDR3 with reference TRBV7-9 and TRBJ2-2 gives the whole variable domain DTGVSQNPRHKITKRGQNVTFRCDPISEHNRLYWYRQTLGQGPEFLTYFQNEAQLEKSRLLSDRFSAERPKGSFSTLEIQRTEQGDSAMYLCASRPGQGQNTGELFFGEGSRLTVL.

This chain uses TRBV6-5 with TRBJ2-7, with 8 positions matching TRBD2. Looked up from germline, CDR1 is MNHEY and CDR2 is SVGAGI. The CDR3 contains 17 residues. Trimming took 2 bases from V and 7 from J; bases not matched to a gene: 16. The CDR3 DNA is TGTGCCAGCAGTTACATGGGTGCCGCGGGAGGATACAATGAGCAGTACTTC. This translates into CASSYMGAAGGYNEQYF.

This chain connects TRBV6-1 to TRBJ1-1, with 7 bases aligning to TRBD1. This CDR3 contains 17 residues. Germline trimming cut 7 bases from V and 6 bases from J; bases unmatched to any gene: 20. Germline V lookup: CDR1 MNHNS, CDR2 SASEGT. The CDR3 DNA reads as TGTGCCAGCATATCCTTTCAGGGGGGCCTAAAGAGGGCTGAAGCTTTCTTT. Residues: CASISFQGGLKRAEAFF.

The rearrangement uses TRBV20-1 and TRBJ2-1; 9 bases match TRBD1. This CDR3 contains 14 residues. Germline CDR1 and CDR2: DFQATT and SNEGSKA (reference sequence). V was clipped by 3 bases and J by 7 bases; unmatched bases: 7. The CDR3 nucleotides read TGCAGTGCTAGCGCAGGGACAGGGTCGAATGAGCAGTTCTTC. Protein: CSASAGTGSNEQFF.

Of note for this clonotype: A much larger clonotype is one base distant, so this may be a read error. The CDR3 reads CATGLTGSNEQYF. CDR3 nucleotides: TGTGCCACGGGCCTGACAGGAAGTAACGAGCAGTACTTC. This rearrangement joins TRBV7-9 to TRBJ2-7; D may be TRBD1 (6 bases). Germline V gene data show CDR1 as SEHNR and CDR2 as FQNEAQ (reference sequence). The CDR3 consists of 13 residues. Trimming removed 10 bases from V and 5 bases from J, with 18 bases in between.

The CDR3 region has the DNA TGTGCCAGCAGTTCCCCAGGGGGGTCGGGTGATGAGCAGTTCTTC. Translated, it gives CASSSPGGSGDEQFF. The chain recombines TRBV28 with TRBJ2-1; TRBD1 is a possible D gene (7 bases). The CDR3 contains 15 residues. Per the germline V gene, CDR1 is MDHEN and CDR2 is SYDVKM. V was trimmed by 4 bases and J by 8 bases, leaving 18 bases between them.

The rearrangement links TRBV5-6 to TRBJ2-7; possibly TRBD2 for D (6 bases). The germline V gene encodes CDR1 SGHDT and CDR2 YYEEEE. This CDR3 has 14 amino acids. Deletions cut 4 bases from V and 3 bases from J, with 14 bases between. The CDR3 spells CASSTWDSIYEQYF. The CDR3 nucleotides are TGTGCCAGCAGCACTTGGGACTCCATCTACGAGCAGTACTTC.

This clonotype was seen only a few times. CDR3 loop: CASSYSRTSGVYEQYF. The CDR3 DNA reads as TGTGCCAGCAGTTACTCTAGGACTAGCGGGGTTTACGAGCAGTACTTC. J is TRBJ2-7 and V is TRBV6-5; 12 bases match TRBD2. Trimming took 0 bases from V and 4 from J; bases not matched to a gene: 4. The CDR3 has 16 amino acids. The germline CDR1 and CDR2 sequences are MNHEY and SVGAGI.

The V call is TRBV6-1, the J call TRBJ2-7; D remains ambiguous. Matching the DNA end better, TRBJ2-5 makes the J call doubtful. CDR3 length: 13 amino acids. Germline CDR1 is MNHNS and CDR2 is SASEGT. The chain's CDR3 is CASASKTLGTQYF. DNA of the CDR3: TGTGCCAGCGCCTCTAAGACCCTAGGGACCCAGTACTTC.

This clonotype was counted between two and nine times. The CDR3 coding sequence is TGTGCCAGCAGCTTAGTCGGTTTGGCGGGAGGGCCTCTGAGCACAGATACGCAGTATTTT. This gives the protein CASSLVGLAGGPLSTDTQYF. The chain joins TRBV11-1 to TRBJ2-3; 9 bases match TRBD2. V lost 1 base and J lost 0; bases outside the gene matches: 14. The germline V gene has CDR1 SGHAT and CDR2 FQDESV (reference sequence). The CDR3 extends over 20 amino acids.